These 5 T cell receptor beta chains originate from one sample sequenced in a study of T cells in Graves' hyperthyroidism and ophthalmopathy (dated by TCRdb to about 2019). The library was generated by multiplex PCR. The instrument given in TCRdb is Illumina HiSeq 2000. TCR beta CDR3 regions were amplified from RNA transcripts. A first-round RT-PCR of the TCR CDR3 used the HTBI primer set with the Qiagen OneStep RT-PCR kit. TCRdb reran the public reads through fastp at Q25 and MiXCR, keeping productive beta chains. Each entry is one CDR3 protein sequence, shown with its most common DNA and genes. Across this sample there are hundreds of thousands of distinct CDR3 sequences, with over 15% seen only once. The ten largest account for around 30% of the sample. The sample consisted of blood. All receptors derive from a woman aged 18-30 years with Graves' ophthalmopathy.

The sample holds many counts of this clonotype. The V call is TRBV6-1, the J call TRBJ1-1; 7 bases map to TRBD1. The CDR3 has 19 amino acids. The germline V gene encodes CDR1 MNHNS and CDR2 SASEGT. Trimming took 0 bases from V and 4 from J; bases not matched to a gene: 17. CDR3 residues: CASSEALPWDRSSATEAFF. CDR3 DNA: TGTGCCAGCAGTGAAGCCCTACCTTGGGACAGAAGTAGCGCCACTGAAGCTTTCTTT.

This clonotype showed up many times. The CDR3 is CASSHGDYPGYEQYF. CDR3 bases: TGTGCCAGCAGCCATGGCGACTACCCGGGCTACGAGCAGTACTTC. The chain links TRBV7-9 to TRBJ2-7; a weak D match, TRBD2 (5 bases). The ends were cut back, 5 bases at V and 3 bases at J, with 17 bases in the middle. This CDR3 spans 15 amino acids. CDR1 is SEHNR, CDR2 FQNEAQ, per germline (reference sequence).

Ten or more counts support this clonotype. The chain combines TRBV12-3 or TRBV12-4 with TRBJ2-7; D gene uncertain. This CDR3 spans 13 amino acids. V shed 5 bases and J shed 4 bases, with 12 bases lying between them. CDR3 loop: CASSTDRRYEQYF. The CDR3 region has the DNA TGTGCCAGCAGTACGGACCGAAGATACGAGCAGTACTTC.

There are many counts of this clonotype. J is TRBJ2-3 and V is TRBV7-8; D is ambiguous. V was shortened by 1 base and J by 6 bases, with 8 bases between the two germline ends. The CDR3 loop spans 13 amino acids. The germline gives CDR1 SGHVS, CDR2 FQNEAQ. In DNA, the CDR3 is TGTGCCAGCAGCTTAGTCAAAGCGGATACGCAGTATTTT. Amino acids: CASSLVKADTQYF.

This clonotype was detected many times. This chain uses TRBV19 with TRBJ1-1; D gene ambiguous. The CDR3 has 15 residues. CDR1 is LNHDA, CDR2 SQIVND, per germline (reference sequence). The ends were cut back, 0 bases at V and 2 bases at J, with 10 bases in the middle. CDR3 protein: CASSIDLAGNTEAFF. DNA for the CDR3: TGTGCCAGTAGTATAGATCTGGCAGGAAACACTGAAGCTTTCTTT.